This TCR beta chain came from a study of cytomegalovirus exposure and HLA in healthy donors. Notes on the study in general: Trimming of TCR beta V- and J-genes showed a link, identified in a later analysis, to a missense DCLRE1C variant.

On this clone itself: The antigen is unknown.

PCR primers comprised 60 Vbeta and 13 Jbeta primers. This table comes from immunoSEQ multiplex PCR, and its TCRdb copy is limited to in-frame clones, with some not included. Here the sample spans roughly 190,000 clones, roughly 72% being singletons. This CDR3 contains 16 residues. Germline V gene data show CDR1 as MNHNS and CDR2 as SASEGT. V gave up 4 bases and J gave up 3 bases; unmatched junction bases: 3. The chain employs TRBV6-1 and TRBJ2-3, with 14 positions matching TRBD2. This receptor was obtained from a woman aged 25-40 years in good health and CMV-seropositive. Sequencing was performed on PBMCs. The DNA of the CDR3 is TGTGCCAGCAGTGGGACTAGCGGGGGGTTAACAGATACGCAGTATTTT. Translation gives CASSGTSGGLTDTQYF.